This T cell receptor beta chain was captured by sequencing in a study of T cells in pancreatic ductal adenocarcinoma. V was shortened by 5 bases and J by 0 bases, with 7 bases between the two germline ends. Germline lookup yields CDR1 MDHEN and CDR2 SYDVKM. The CDR3 covers 14 residues. Selected pancreatic ductal adenocarcinoma patients had undergone surgery without neoadjuvant therapy. Study-level points and caveats: Blood had more productive templates and 6 to 9-fold more unique clonotypes than tumor. Tumor and blood clonality did not differ significantly, about 0.1 versus 0.07.

Method: immunoSEQ multiplex PCR; TCRdb's copy keeps in-frame clones and lacks some. There are 100,000 or so clones in the sample; about 95% occur only once, and under 3.5% lies in the top ten. About this clone: Its matching antigen is unknown.

The material sequenced was PBMCs. This receptor was taken from a human donor with pancreatic ductal adenocarcinoma. The chain links TRBV28 to TRBJ1-4, with a possible D match to TRBD1 (5 bases). CDR3 residues: CASSGGATNEKLFF. The DNA of the CDR3 is TGTGCCAGCAGTGGAGGGGCAACTAATGAAAAACTGTTTTTT. The whole variable domain, filled in from reference TRBV28 and TRBJ1-4, reads DVKVTQSSRYLVKRTGEKVFLECVQDMDHENMFWYRQDPGLGLRLIYFSYDVKMKEKGDIPEGYSVSREKKERFSLILESASTNQTSMYLCASSGGATNEKLFFGSGTQLSVL.